These T cell receptor beta chains were read from a single sample in a study of Ad26.COV2.S vaccination and SARS-CoV-2 variants. Measured with immunoSEQ multiplex PCR; TCRdb has only the in-frame clones, and not every one. The sample lists some 500,000 clones; 89% were seen once. The sample here was peripheral blood, taken in a trial of Ad26.COV2.S vaccine versus placebo. Source of these receptors: a person aged 18-60 years who received the Ad26.COV2.S COVID-19 vaccine or a placebo. Both conserved end residues are part of each CDR3. D genes are given only for firm matches. Clone size is shown for a subset of rows, as once, few, many or a class of expanded clone.

CDR3 DNA | CDR3 protein | J gene | V gene | clone size | D gene
TGTGCCAGCAGGGGTGGGGTGAACACTGAAGCTTTCTTT | CASRGGVNTEAFF | TRBJ1-1 | TRBV2 | - | -
TGTGCCAGCAGCGTAGGGGCAGGGATCGTAGGGGCCAACGTCCTGACTTTC | CASSVGAGIVGANVLTF | TRBJ2-6 | TRBV9 | - | -
TGTGCCAGCAGCTTAGGGGGAAGTGGCTATGGCTACACCTTC | CASSLGGSGYGYTF | TRBJ1-2 | TRBV7-9 | - | -
TGTGCCACGGCTCGGCGGCAAGAGACCCAGTACTTC | CATARRQETQYF | TRBJ2-5 | TRBV6-5 | - | -
TGTGCCAGCAGCCCCCGGGACAGGGACCAAGAGACCCAGTACTTC | CASSPRDRDQETQYF | TRBJ2-5 | TRBV11-3 | - | TRBD1
TGTGCCACCAGTGAGAAGGGTACTAACTATGGCTACACCTTC | CATSEKGTNYGYTF | TRBJ1-2 | TRBV24-1 | - | -
TGTGCCAGTACGGCACAGACAAATTCACCCCTCCACTTT | CASTAQTNSPLHF | TRBJ1-6 | TRBV19 | few | -
TGCGCCAGCAGCCACGGGACAGGATCCTACGAGCAGTACTTC | CASSHGTGSYEQYF | TRBJ2-7 | TRBV5-1 | - | TRBD1
TGTGCCAGCTCACAATCTTATGGGGTCTGGAACACCGGGGAGCTGTTTTTT | CASSQSYGVWNTGELFF | TRBJ2-2 | TRBV18 | - | -
TGTGCCAGTAGGGACAAACTTACCGGGGAGCTGTTTTTT | CASRDKLTGELFF | TRBJ2-2 | TRBV19 | - | -
TGTGCCAGCAGCCGTGTCGGCGGGAACACTGAAGCTTTCTTT | CASSRVGGNTEAFF | TRBJ1-1 | TRBV11-1 | - | -
TGTGCCATCAGTGACCCTCGGACAGGGAACACCGGGGAGCTGTTTTTT | CAISDPRTGNTGELFF | TRBJ2-2 | TRBV10-3 | - | TRBD1
TGTGCCAGCAGCTTAGGCACAGCTGGAAACACCATATATTTT | CASSLGTAGNTIYF | TRBJ1-3 | TRBV7-9 | - | -
TGTGCCTGCCATCCTATTGGCCGGCAAGGGAAAATGAACACTGAAGCTTTCTTT | CACHPIGRQGKMNTEAFF | TRBJ1-1 | TRBV30 | - | -
TGTGCCAGCAGTGAGGGACTAGAACACGAGCAGTACTTC | CASSEGLEHEQYF | TRBJ2-7 | TRBV6-1 | - | TRBD2
TGTGCCAGTACCACAGGGGGGCTGTTTCAGCCCCAGCATTTT | CASTTGGLFQPQHF | TRBJ1-5 | TRBV19 | - | TRBD1
TGTGCCAGCAGCCAAGGAGGCGGGGCGGGGAGGTACTCTGGAAACACCATATATTTT | CASSQGGGAGRYSGNTIYF | TRBJ1-3 | TRBV4-2 | few | -
TGTGCCAGCAGCTTAAGAGGGGGCTCTGGAAACACCATATATTTT | CASSLRGGSGNTIYF | TRBJ1-3 | TRBV5-6 | - | -
TGTGCCAGCAGTTTATCGAGGGGGATTTCGGGGAACACTGAAGCTTTCTTT | CASSLSRGISGNTEAFF | TRBJ1-1 | TRBV27 | - | -
TGTGCGAGTACACAGTGGGGGGCCAAAAACATTCAGTACTTC | CASTQWGAKNIQYF | TRBJ2-4 | TRBV19 | - | -
TGTGCCAGCAGCCTCGGGGGAGGTGGCAAGGGGCTGTTTTTT | CASSLGGGGKGLFF | TRBJ2-2 | TRBV28 | once | -
TGCGCCAGCAGCTTGGAGGTGACTAGCTTTGGGGAGCTGTTTTTT | CASSLEVTSFGELFF | TRBJ2-2 | TRBV5-1 | - | TRBD2
TGTGCCAGCAGCTTTTCGGCAGATACGCAGTATTTT | CASSFSADTQYF | TRBJ2-3 | TRBV7-9 | once | -
TGCGCCAGCAGCTTGGATGGGGAGAACACTGAAGCTTTCTTT | CASSLDGENTEAFF | TRBJ1-1 | TRBV5-1 | - | -
TGCAGCGTTCCCACGACACAGGGGGCGCGGGGCTACACCTTC | CSVPTTQGARGYTF | TRBJ1-2 | TRBV29-1 | - | TRBD1
TGTGCCAGCAGCGACCGGGCCTCGCTCTTCTTC | CASSDRASLFF | TRBJ2-1 | TRBV7-2 | - | -
TGTGCCATCAGTAGACGGGACAGGACTAACACTGAAGCTTTCTTT | CAISRRDRTNTEAFF | TRBJ1-1 | TRBV10-3 | - | TRBD1
TGCGCCAGCAGCCAAACAGATCTATTCGGACAGGGCGTACCCCTCCACTTT | CASSQTDLFGQGVPLHF | TRBJ1-6 | TRBV4-1 | - | TRBD1
TGTGCCAGCAGCCAAGGGGCGGGGGGGATAAACATTCAGTACTTC | CASSQGAGGINIQYF | TRBJ2-4 | TRBV3-1/TRBV3-2 | - | TRBD2
TGTGCCAGCAGTTCCCTCGCGGGGGGAAGAATCATTCAGTACTTC | CASSSLAGGRIIQYF | TRBJ2-4 | TRBV28 | few | TRBD2
TGTGCCAGCAGCTTATTGAGGTGGAACACTGAAGCTTTCTTT | CASSLLRWNTEAFF | TRBJ1-1 | TRBV7-2 | once | -
TGTGCCAGCAGCTTCGCGGGTAATGAGCAGTTCTTC | CASSFAGNEQFF | TRBJ2-1 | TRBV5-4 | - | -
TGTGCCAGCAGCTCCCTAGACAGGTTGAACACTGAAGCTTTCTTT | CASSSLDRLNTEAFF | TRBJ1-1 | TRBV6-5 | - | -
TGTGCCAGCAGTCAAAGGACAGGGGAAGTCTACGAGCAGTACTTC | CASSQRTGEVYEQYF | TRBJ2-7 | TRBV6-5 | - | TRBD1
TGTGCCAGCAGCCTCGAAGGTGGAGGCGAAAACATTCAGTACTTC | CASSLEGGGENIQYF | TRBJ2-4 | TRBV7-3 | - | -
TGTGCCAGCAGCCAGGTAAAGACTAGCGGGGAAGAGACCCAGTACTTC | CASSQVKTSGEETQYF | TRBJ2-5 | TRBV4-2 | - | TRBD2
TGTGCCACCTCTTCCGGACAGGGGAACACTGAAGCTTTCTTT | CATSSGQGNTEAFF | TRBJ1-1 | TRBV24-1 | - | TRBD1
TGTGCCACCAGTGATCCCGCCGCCCACACAGATACGCAGTATTTT | CATSDPAAHTDTQYF | TRBJ2-3 | TRBV24-1 | - | -
TGTGCCAGCAGCTTGGGGTCTACCCACGGGGAGCTGTTTTTT | CASSLGSTHGELFF | TRBJ2-2 | TRBV7-6 | - | -
TGTGCCAGCAGAAGAGCGGGAGCCCCCAATGAGCAGTTCTTC | CASRRAGAPNEQFF | TRBJ2-1 | TRBV2 | - | TRBD2
TGTGCCAGCAGTGATGGGGTTGGCTACACCTTC | CASSDGVGYTF | TRBJ1-2 | TRBV25-1 | - | -
TGTGCCAGCAGCTTAGAGAGACAGGCTATTTTGAACACTGAAGCTTTCTTT | CASSLERQAILNTEAFF | TRBJ1-1 | TRBV7-2 | - | -
TGTGCCAGCAGTTACTGGAGGGAGACCCAGTACTTC | CASSYWRETQYF | TRBJ2-5 | TRBV6-6 | - | -
TGTGCCAGCAGCTTGTTGGGGGCCCGCTATGGCTACACCTTC | CASSLLGARYGYTF | TRBJ1-2 | TRBV5-8 | - | -
TGTGCCAGCAGTAATTTCAGGTACGAGCAGTACTTC | CASSNFRYEQYF | TRBJ2-7 | TRBV6-2/TRBV6-3 | few | -
TGTGCCACCTTCCCGGGGGGGGCCCGTGATTTACGGGGCTACACCTTC | CATFPGGARDLRGYTF | TRBJ1-2 | TRBV15 | - | -
TGCGCCAGCAGCGCCCCAGAGGCAGGGAATGAAAAACTGTTTTTT | CASSAPEAGNEKLFF | TRBJ1-4 | TRBV5-1 | few | -
TGTGCCAGCAGCTTACAACAGGCCCTCTATGGCTACACCTTC | CASSLQQALYGYTF | TRBJ1-2 | TRBV7-2 | once | -
TGTGCCAGTCGGCGGGACAGCAATCAGCCCCAGCATTTT | CASRRDSNQPQHF | TRBJ1-5 | TRBV2 | - | -